What follows describes a single T cell receptor (beta chain). Clones were read by immunoSEQ multiplex PCR, and TCRdb kept only the in-frame ones, dropping some. The top ten hold about 10% of the sample, which has tens of thousands of clones, less than 90% seen once. This CDR3 has 16 amino acids. The ends were cut back, 6 bases at V and 3 bases at J, with 20 bases in the middle. Germline CDR1 MNHEY, CDR2 SMNVEV (reference sequence). These data belong to a study of control samples from healthy donors and cancer patients. This receptor was obtained from a woman aged 50 to 60 with colorectal cancer. This sequence joins TRBV27 and TRBJ1-1; D is possibly TRBD1 (5 bases). Sequencing was performed on PBMCs. CDR3 DNA: TGTGCCAGCAGGGGTCGGGGTGCTTCAGGGTACACTGAAGCTTTCTTT. Translated: CASRGRGASGYTEAFF.